Below, one T cell receptor beta chain is given with its context. This sample stems from a study of blood T cell repertoires in COVID-19. In the study overall: PBMCs, B-cell-depleted T cells, or T cells were the source of the cDNA or gDNA that made up the material.

The germline V gene has CDR1 SGHRS and CDR2 YFSETQ. CDR3 length: 14 residues. After removal of 6 bases from V and 4 bases from J, the junction contained 6 bases not matched to a gene. Sequenced by immunoSEQ multiplex PCR; TCRdb stores in-frame clones only, minus some. The sample holds approximately 300,000 clones, more than 70% seen once. The chain combines TRBV5-1 with TRBJ2-1; 8 nucleotides line up with TRBD1. Sequenced sample: peripheral blood. This TCR derives from a woman in her forties or fifties with acute or convalescent COVID-19. CDR3 in DNA: TGCGCCAGCACCTTCCGACAGGGGTACAATGAGCAGTTCTTC. Amino acid sequence: CASTFRQGYNEQFF.